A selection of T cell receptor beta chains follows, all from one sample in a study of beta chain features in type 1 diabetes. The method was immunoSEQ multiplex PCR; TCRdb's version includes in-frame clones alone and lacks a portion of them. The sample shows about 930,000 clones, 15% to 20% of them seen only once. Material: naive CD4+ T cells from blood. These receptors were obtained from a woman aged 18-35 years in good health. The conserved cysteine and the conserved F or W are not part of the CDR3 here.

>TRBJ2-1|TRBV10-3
AIRPTSPSDEQF
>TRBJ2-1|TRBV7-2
ASSPRVGGRFGEQF
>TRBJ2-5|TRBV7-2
ASSLYQASGFGETQY
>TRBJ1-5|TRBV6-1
ASSAGFAGGQPQH
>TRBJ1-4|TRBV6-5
ASSYSTGLYEKLF
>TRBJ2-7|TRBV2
ASSGQGEQY
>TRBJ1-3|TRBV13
ASSSQGAGNTIY
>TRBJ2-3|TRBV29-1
SALGGGTDTQY
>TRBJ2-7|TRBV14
ASSPGTLSYEQY
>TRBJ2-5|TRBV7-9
ASSGSSNIQY
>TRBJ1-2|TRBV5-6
ASSPWGGGYT
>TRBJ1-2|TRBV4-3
ASRPDSMTQPNYGYT
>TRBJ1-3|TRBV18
ASSVNDGTGGNTIY
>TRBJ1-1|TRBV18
ASSSLENTEAF
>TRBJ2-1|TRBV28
ASSQRGSNNEQF
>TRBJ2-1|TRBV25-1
ASASPGTGSYNEQF
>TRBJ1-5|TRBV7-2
ASSLEMPGVSNQPQH
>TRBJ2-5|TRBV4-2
ASSPGGLAKETQY
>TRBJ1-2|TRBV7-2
ASSFGTGPGANYGYT
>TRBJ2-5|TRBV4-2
ASSRQLAGGPLEQY
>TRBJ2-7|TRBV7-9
ASSWAGTRLYEQY
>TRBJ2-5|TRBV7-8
ASSLSRGGRQETQY
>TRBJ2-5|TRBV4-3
ASSQRIRGQETQY
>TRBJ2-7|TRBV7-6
ASSLGSSVSLDYEQY
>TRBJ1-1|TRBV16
ASSLYGQASEAF
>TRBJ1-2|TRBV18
ASSPLSEGSSFLYGYT
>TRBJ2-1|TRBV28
ARLDFSGEAYNEQF
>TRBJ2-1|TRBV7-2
ASRQSGSQAQF
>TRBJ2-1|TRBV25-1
ASSAYGTSGSYNEQF
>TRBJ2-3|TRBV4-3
ASTQSTTSANTDTQY
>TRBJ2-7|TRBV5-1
ASSRRGREANEQY
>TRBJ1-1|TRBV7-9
ASSSRGRGSRTEAF
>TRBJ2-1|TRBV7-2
ASSLTGGEYSEQF
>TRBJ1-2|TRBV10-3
AISGGHLIYGYT
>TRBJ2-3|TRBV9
ASSMSGGPDTQY
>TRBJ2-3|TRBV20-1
SGEAGDTQY
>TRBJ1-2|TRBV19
ASRVTGNYGYT
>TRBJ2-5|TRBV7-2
ASSLGLALQETQY
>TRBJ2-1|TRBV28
ASSRGALNEQF
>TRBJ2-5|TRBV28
ASSAYRRDREETQY
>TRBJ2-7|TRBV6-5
ASSLLGDGSYEQY
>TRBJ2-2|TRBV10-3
ASSRYPLAGVFTGELF
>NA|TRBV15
ATSPRVATYEQY
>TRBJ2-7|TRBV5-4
ASSLEDRGPYEQY
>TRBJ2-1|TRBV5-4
ASSSLACMPYNEQF
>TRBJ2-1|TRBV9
ASSPRTSGGSGEQF
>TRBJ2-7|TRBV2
ASSSTRQDEQY
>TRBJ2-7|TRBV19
ASRPKSAGAGYEQY
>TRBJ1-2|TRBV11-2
ASSAYPQGEDGYT